This T cell receptor (beta chain) was captured in a study of PD-L1 blockade in urothelial cancer. The assay was immunoSEQ multiplex PCR, and TCRdb's table has in-frame clones only and misses some. The sample consists of around 100,000 clones, about nine tenths of them appearing once. Specified time point: pretreatment peripheral blood. The CDR3 length is 14 residues. Trimming removed 5 bases at V and 4 bases at J, with 9 bases between. Germline-derived CDR1 and CDR2 are PRHDT and FYEKMQ (reference sequence). The receptor comes from a man aged 60-69 years with urothelial cancer. The sequencing used PBMCs, collected around atezolizumab (anti-PD-L1) treatment. V usage is TRBV13 and J usage is TRBJ1-6; D is possibly TRBD1 (5 bases). CDR3 region: CASSGGGYNSPLHF. Written as DNA, the CDR3 is TGTGCCAGCAGCGGCGGGGGATATAATTCACCCCTCCACTTT.